This T cell receptor (beta chain) came from a study of cytomegalovirus exposure and HLA in healthy donors (dated by TCRdb to the late 2010s). In the study overall: An earlier analysis of approximately 590 of the donors reported more than 250 Gb of sequence data and roughly 100 million unique TCR beta sequences from 150 million to 200 million T cells. The genetic ancestry cluster associated with self-reported Caucasian donors included 65% to 90% of the 300 to 450 genotyped donors. The study was designed to test whether signatures of past pathogen exposure could be identified by cataloging public T cell receptors. The T cell repertoires of about 700 subjects were profiled by immunosequencing and related to cytomegalovirus serostatus. An earlier analysis of 587 of the donors used high-throughput TCR beta sequencing to judge whether each TCR beta V gene segment behaved as functional or pseudogenic. A later genetic analysis took genome-wide SNP genotypes for about three fifths of the 666 donors and used that subset as a discovery cohort. To predict cytomegalovirus infection status, the study combined high-throughput TCR immunosequencing, statistical association of individual TCRs with disease status, and machine learning. A later analysis re-examined previously published TCR beta repertoires from 600 to 700 donors and added high-resolution HLA genotyping to investigate patterns of TCR occurrence. Five DR-DQ haplotypes were handled as single units for association and clustering, since linkage in the cohort was strong. A separate validation cohort of approximately 130 different subjects was used in addition to the approximately 640-subject first cohort. Among some 400 genotyped donors of the cohort, an average of around 250,000 unique TCR beta nucleotide sequences was sequenced per donor, of which about 18% were non-productive. HLA typing included class I and class II loci at four-digit resolution. Rather than drawing on any new phenotypic data, the later analysis identified candidate immune exposures from TCR beta sequences and the way those sequences occurred across donors. Typing coverage differed by locus: A, B, C, DRB1 and DQB1 were typed in about 629-630 donors, DQA1 in approximately 520, DPA1 in 600 to 610, and DPB1 in roughly 470. Every discovery cohort repertoire had been produced on one sequencing platform. Alongside the repertoire data, information on donor age, sex, ethnicity and CMV serostatus was compiled. About 280 gigabases of sequencing data and around 88 million unique TCR sequences made up an early release that covered over 550 HLA-typed donors. General findings and caveats noted by the study authors: A later genetic analysis associated a missense DCLRE1C variant with V-gene and J-gene trimming of TCR beta chains, and an independent cohort replicated the association. Linkage disequilibrium might explain the correlated functional status among segregating V segments, but an unknown experimental factor could not be excluded. Specific HLA alleles were associated with 15,000 to 20,000 TCR beta sequences at a false discovery rate of 0.05 in a later analysis. Because the 87-base-pair reads could not distinguish some IMGT-functional V segments, including TRBV6-2 and TRBV6-3, those segments were excluded. A further reported finding was that TCR beta sequences accurately predicted the HLA-A and HLA-B alleles for most subjects in the first cohort. Some 16 rarely observed V segments, including chromosome 9 orphons, were excluded from the earlier analysis of approximately 600 of the donors because counts were too low. A later genetic analysis reported fewer N-insertions in productive TCRs among donors in an Asian-associated ancestry cluster than the approximately 700-donor mean. According to the authors, the approach could potentially be generalized to other disease states and immunological phenotypes. A cluster of highly shared sequence variants was judged likely to represent a technical artifact of the sequencing pipeline. Several of the top co-occurrence clusters appeared to be linked to parvovirus B19, influenza, CMV and Epstein-Barr virus, according to a later analysis. CMV serostatus was the only immune exposure information available for the cohort. In an earlier analysis of 587 of the donors, most TCR beta V segments were observed in productive rearrangements about 87% or about 30% of the time, broadly matching IMGT annotations. According to a later analysis, most CMV-associated TCR beta chains appeared to be HLA-restricted, and the HLA associations seemed to be driven largely by CMV exposure. A total of about 150 TCR beta chains were listed by the study as associated with cytomegalovirus. A few of the identified cytomegalovirus-associated TCR beta chains were confirmed in vitro to be specific for cytomegalovirus antigens. The cohort was sequenced for TCR beta chains only, and without alpha or paired-chain data the features that could be detected were limited. HLA typing was unavailable for some donors at each locus, so association tests used only the typed subset. When HLA alleles, especially DR and DQ, strongly co-occurred, TCR associations were difficult to assign to individual alleles. Roughly uniform sequencing depth across donors was assumed in presence/absence analyses, although this assumption may not hold. In a later analysis, HLA-associated TCR beta chains were found to be more clonally expanded and to have lower generation probabilities than equally common non-associated chains. A later analysis found that TCR association rates varied across HLA loci, with DRB1 alleles showing the most associated TCRs and HLA-C alleles the fewest. Cytomegalovirus status was reported to be diagnosed by the classifier with high specificity and sensitivity in both the original and validation cohorts. While some public TCRs were present in many individuals, most TCR sequences turned up only very rarely across donors.

Its CDR3 holds 14 amino acids, cysteine through phenylalanine. The kept DNA is CDR3 alone, 42 bases in frame from the first base. CDR1 and CDR2, per the germline V gene, are SGHTA and FQGNSA. Library prep was done by the immunoSEQ multiplex PCR assay. A mixture of 60 forward primers for TCR Vbeta segments and 13 reverse primers for TCR Jbeta segments was used in the multiplex PCR. Amplification of the CDR3 region of rearranged TCR beta genes was performed with a multiplex PCR assay on genomic DNA. The amplified TCR beta libraries were sequenced on the Illumina HiSeq System as 87-base-pair reads. The source study handled its data this way. Across the 666 repertoires, a later analysis counted some 80 million unique TCR beta chains, approximately 12 million of which were shared by at least two donors. To remove PCR and sequencing errors, raw reads were error-corrected and collapsed into unique sequences using a nearest-neighbor algorithm that merged closely related sequences. V, D and J gene segments were assigned by aligning CDR3 sequences to IMGT reference sequences. For a sequence to be retained, at least a six-nucleotide match to both a V gene segment and a J gene segment was required. A rearrangement counted as productive if the CDR3 had no stop codons and remained in frame with V and J, and every other rearrangement counted as non-productive. CDR3 was defined according to IMGT convention as the region running from the second conserved V-encoded cysteine to the conserved J-encoded phenylalanine. In an earlier analysis of more than 550 of the donors, sequences lacking an unambiguous match to a single V gene segment were excluded. In an earlier analysis of about 590 of the donors, a V segment was called functional when productive rearrangements were above 56.7%, and segregating when the standard deviation between donors exceeded 5%. A statistical classification framework was built for diagnosing cytomegalovirus status from the catalog of TCR beta chain sequences. A later analysis assigned V and J genes by comparing TCR nucleotide sequences with IMGT/GENE-DB human TR gene sequences. The TCRdist pipeline was used in a later analysis to assign CDR3 sequences and most-parsimonious VDJ recombination scenarios. In a later analysis, each TCR beta chain was defined by its CDR3 amino acid sequence together with its V-gene family, and reads without a unique V-gene family were excluded. As a way to deal with suspected cross-contamination and a sequencing artifact, a later analysis dropped over 550 nucleotide sequences that were highly shared and had low generation probability. A later analysis calculated a clonal expansion index for each public chain from normalized within-repertoire ranks of inferred template counts. In a later analysis, generation probabilities were computed with a VDJ recombination model fitted to out-of-frame rearrangements, and the resulting probabilities were checked against IGoR. In a later analysis, hypergeometric tests were used to score TCR-TCR, TCR-HLA and TCR-CMV co-occurrence, with a repertoire-size bias correction applied to TCR pairs. To estimate false discovery rates, a later analysis permuted the HLA or CMV assignments 20 times. A later analysis grouped co-occurring TCRs with DBSCAN, adding TCRdist sequence similarity when clustering within HLA-allele-positive subsets. Repertoires with fewer than 30,000 or more than 120,000 public chains, plus five repertoires with anomalous nucleotide sharing, were excluded from co-occurrence clustering. This is the immuneACCESS table as TCRdb keeps it, with only in-frame sequences that have V and J called. A part of the clones is gone; compared with another copy, unresolved V genes explain less than half, and the rest is unexplained. From that table come the V and J calls and clone size; the DNA was used to work out D and trimming. The sample data list about 120,000 clones, and under 85% of these were observed just once. The ten largest clones add up to approximately 5.6% of the sample.

The cohort consisted of more than 650 healthy bone marrow donors. At the time of sampling, every cohort member was nominally healthy, though immune exposures that went unrecorded were likely present. The donor was CMV seropositive and belonged to the group of 270 or so seropositive cohort members. A peripheral blood sample was collected from each donor, and TCR beta sequencing was performed on peripheral blood mononuclear cells. Genomic DNA was extracted from the blood cell samples with the Qiagen DNeasy Blood Extraction Kit. Remarks on this clone: This receptor's antigen is unknown. No base qualities exist here, and no much larger clone lies one base off it.

Sequenced input: PBMCs. The chain was built from TRBV7-2 and TRBJ2-5; perhaps TRBD1 is the D gene, with 5 bases matching. The DNA end lines up better with TRBJ2-7; the J call may be wrong. The sequence was obtained from a man aged 30 to 39 in good health and CMV-seropositive. The CDR3 here reads CASSVDRRSYEQYF. The DNA reads as follows: TGTGCCAGCAGCGTTGACAGAAGATCCTACGAGCAGTACTTC.